These 27 T cell receptor beta chains were sequenced from one sample in a study of cytomegalovirus exposure and HLA in healthy donors. This PCR relied on a set of 60 Vbeta primers and 13 Jbeta primers. This table comes from immunoSEQ multiplex PCR, and its TCRdb copy is limited to in-frame clones, with some not included. The repertoire holds over 100,000 clones, with roughly four fifths as singletons. Sequencing was done on a sample of PBMCs. These TCRs come from a female donor in good health and CMV-seropositive.

The table lists this clone with a count of one. The chain couples TRBV27 to TRBJ2-2; D is possibly TRBD2 (5 bases). This CDR3 spans 14 amino acids. Per the germline V gene, CDR1 is MNHEY and CDR2 is SMNVEV (reference sequence). The V gene lost 5 bases and the J gene lost 5 bases, with 12 bases spanning the gap. In nucleotides, the CDR3 is TGTGCCAGCAGTCCCTGGACTGGGACCGGGGAGCTGTTTTTT. This sequence encodes CASSPWTGTGELFF.

The V call is TRBV30, the J call TRBJ2-3, with 7 bases fitting TRBD2. The CDR3 is 13 amino acids. Losses at the gene ends were 2 bases for V and 4 bases for J; bases not matched to a gene: 3. Germline CDR1 GTSNPN, CDR2 SVGIG (reference sequence). CDR3 DNA: TGTGCCTGGAGTTTAAGCGGGGCAGATACGCAGTATTTT. Translation: CAWSLSGADTQYF.

J is TRBJ2-7 and V is TRBV14; TRBD2 might be the D (5 bases). From germline, CDR1 is SGHDN and CDR2 FVKESK. Trimming removed 2 bases at V and 0 bases at J, with 8 bases between. The CDR3 covers 14 residues. CDR3 sequence reads: CASSQLAGSYEQYF. The DNA of the CDR3 is TGTGCCAGCAGCCAACTAGCAGGCTCCTACGAGCAGTACTTC.

The rearrangement links TRBV2 to TRBJ2-7, with D perhaps TRBD2 (6 bases). The CDR3 loop spans 16 amino acids. Trimming pared 4 bases from V and 3 bases from J, leaving 19 bases between. Germline V CDR1 and CDR2: SNHLY, FYNNEI. CDR3 residues: CASSAIMTSRYYEQYF. The CDR3 region has the DNA TGTGCCAGCAGTGCTATTATGACTAGTCGATACTACGAGCAGTACTTC.

This clone has just a few counts. The chain recombines TRBV7-3 with TRBJ2-7; TRBD1 matches at 7 bases. Unmatched junction bases numbered 6, after V lost 5 bases and J lost 5 bases. Germline CDR1 and CDR2: SGHTA and FQGTGA. This CDR3 is 13 amino acids long. CDR3 DNA: TGTGCCAGCAGCCTTACAGGGGTTGACGAGCAGTACTTC. It specifies CASSLTGVDEQYF.

This chain uses TRBV7-3 with TRBJ1-5, with TRBD1 as a possible D gene (6 bases). V lost 6 bases and J lost 2, with 17 bases in between. Germline-derived CDR1 and CDR2 are SGHTA and FQGTGA. The CDR3 runs 16 residues. The CDR3 DNA sequence: TGTGCCAGCAGTTCGCCCCAGGGGAAGGGCAATCAGCCCCAGCATTTT. As protein: CASSSPQGKGNQPQHF.

CDR3 amino acids: CASSPRQGNIRIYEQYF. The CDR3 bases are TGTGCCAGCAGCCCCCGACAGGGTAATATTAGGATCTACGAGCAGTACTTC. The rearrangement uses TRBV5-6 and TRBJ2-5; TRBD1 matches 7 bases. The DNA end lines up better with TRBJ2-7; the J call may be wrong. The CDR3 runs to 17 residues. Germline V gives CDR1 SGHDT, CDR2 YYEEEE.

This chain links TRBV6-6 with TRBJ1-5, with 7 bases lining up with TRBD1. The CDR3 runs 15 residues. The V and J ends lost 5 bases and 4 bases, in that order; junction bases with no gene match: 8. Germline V gives CDR1 MNHNY, CDR2 SVGAGI (reference sequence). In nucleotides, the CDR3 is TGTGCCAGCAGTCGGACAGGTGAATCAAATCAGCCCCAGCATTTT. Its protein product is CASSRTGESNQPQHF.

This chain connects TRBV2 to TRBJ2-5; the D gene is possibly TRBD1 (5 bases). Deletions cut 7 bases from V and 3 bases from J, with 12 bases between. This CDR3 region has 13 residues. CDR1 and CDR2 (germline): SNHLY, FYNNEI. The CDR3 coding sequence is TGTGCCAGCAATCCAACCAGGGAAGAGACCCAGTACTTC. Translated, it gives CASNPTREETQYF.

This rearrangement joins TRBV7-9 to TRBJ2-7; 7 bases align to TRBD2. CDR1 SEHNR and CDR2 FQNEAQ come from the germline V gene (reference sequence). The J segment lost 5 bases and the V segment lost 4 bases, leaving 8 bases of the junction unmatched. This CDR3 has 14 amino acids. The CDR3 spells CASSSILAGDEQYF. DNA for the CDR3: TGTGCCAGCAGCTCAATCTTGGCGGGGGACGAGCAGTACTTC.

The chain combines TRBV5-1 with TRBJ2-5, with TRBD2 as a possible D gene (6 bases). This CDR3 contains 15 residues. Germline lookup yields CDR1 SGHRS and CDR2 YFSETQ. Trimming shortened V by 2 bases and J by 2 bases, and 13 bases separated the two germline ends. The CDR3: CASSFNGLAQETQYF. In DNA, the CDR3 is TGCGCCAGCAGCTTTAACGGGCTAGCGCAAGAGACCCAGTACTTC.

The chain links TRBV2 to TRBJ1-1, with D tentatively TRBD1 (5 bases). The ends were cut back, 10 bases at V and 2 bases at J, with 17 bases in the middle. This CDR3 comprises 14 residues. Germline CDR1 and CDR2: SNHLY and FYNNEI. In DNA form, the CDR3 reads TGTGCCATCCTAATCGGGGGATTAAACACTGAAGCTTTCTTT. Amino acids: CAILIGGLNTEAFF.

CDR3 nucleotides: TGTGCCAGCAGCTTAGGACGGCTAGCGGGGGCACAAGAGACCCAGTACTTC. It encodes CASSLGRLAGAQETQYF. V is TRBV7-8 and J is TRBJ2-5; 10 bases fit TRBD2. Germline trimming cut 1 base from V and 2 bases from J; bases unmatched to any gene: 7. CDR1 is SGHVS and CDR2 is FQNEAQ in the germline V gene. The CDR3 totals 17 residues.

Turning to this clone: This specimen includes other DNA sequences encoding the same CDR3. V is TRBV5-1 and J is TRBJ1-5; no definite D call. CDR3 length equals 15 residues. CDR1 is SGHRS, CDR2 YFSETQ, per germline. Trimming cost V 1 base and J 0 bases, with 8 bases left between them. This CDR3 is CASSLTGDSNQPQHF. CDR3 sequence (DNA): TGCGCCAGCAGCTTGACCGGGGATAGCAATCAGCCCCAGCATTTT.

This clone occurred a few times. The CDR3 sequence is CASSEGVLDTQYF. The DNA for the CDR3 is TGTGCCAGCAGTGAGGGCGTATTAGATACGCAGTATTTT. This chain joins TRBV2 and TRBJ2-3, with D hard to call. Germline V gene data show CDR1 as SNHLY and CDR2 as FYNNEI. The germline V and J ends were trimmed by 3 bases and 5 bases, with 9 bases remaining between them. This CDR3 has 13 amino acids.

This chain links TRBV27 with TRBJ2-2; D may be TRBD2 (5 bases). Germline V gene lookup returns CDR1 MNHEY and CDR2 SMNVEV (reference sequence). The germline V and J ends were trimmed by 7 bases and 6 bases, with 12 bases remaining between them. The CDR3 covers 13 residues. As DNA, the CDR3 is TGTGCCAGCACCTGGGGAGTTCCCGGGGAGCTGTTTTTT. Amino acid sequence: CASTWGVPGELFF.

The V and J genes are TRBV11-2 and TRBJ2-5, with 9 bases identical to TRBD2. Germline assignment: CDR1 SGHAT and CDR2 FQNNGV. CDR3 size: 16 residues. After removal of 3 bases from V and 3 bases from J, the junction contained 8 bases not matched to a gene. The CDR3 nucleotides are TGTGCCAGCAGCTTGCTTCCGGGACTAGCCAAAGAGACCCAGTACTTC. This codes for CASSLLPGLAKETQYF.

This chain links TRBV2 with TRBJ2-1, with TRBD1 matching 10 bases. CDR1 and CDR2 (germline): SNHLY, FYNNEI. The CDR3 runs 14 residues. V was clipped by 5 bases and J by 5 bases; unmatched bases: 3. The CDR3 sequence: CASSRQGANNEQFF. DNA of the CDR3: TGTGCCAGCAGTCGACAGGGGGCGAACAATGAGCAGTTCTTC.

The genes are TRBV7-2 and TRBJ2-5; TRBD2 matches 11 bases. The CDR3 is made up of 14 amino acids. Germline CDR1 reads SGHTA; CDR2 reads FQGNSA. The V segment lost 3 bases and the J segment 7 bases; nucleotides outside the gene matches: 4. The CDR3 is CASSLGTSGSTQYF. CDR3 nucleotides: TGTGCCAGCAGCTTGGGGACTAGCGGTTCGACCCAGTACTTC.

The chain uses TRBV11-2 and TRBJ2-5; a weak D match, TRBD2 (5 bases). This CDR3 is built from 12 residues. Germline assignment: CDR1 SGHAT and CDR2 FQNNGV. V was trimmed by 0 bases and J by 13 bases, leaving 12 bases between them. CDR3 sequence: CASSLDRGTVYF. The CDR3 nucleotides read TGTGCCAGCAGCTTAGATCGGGGAACTGTGTACTTC. The entire variable domain, with the rest obtained from reference TRBV11-2 and TRBJ2-5, is as follows: EAGVAQSPRYKIIEKRQSVAFWCNPISGHATLYWYQQILGQGPKLLIQFQNNGVVDDSQLPKDRFSAERLKGVDSTLKIQPAKLEDSAVYLCASSLDRGTVYFGPGTRLLVL.

The chain has TRBV27 and TRBJ1-2, with D unresolved. CDR1 MNHEY and CDR2 SMNVEV come from the germline V gene (reference sequence). This CDR3 is 13 amino acids long. V lost 2 bases and J 3 bases, leaving 7 bases between the germline ends. In nucleotides, the CDR3 is TGTGCCAGCAGTTTAACCCGGTACTATGGCTACACCTTC. Translated, it gives CASSLTRYYGYTF.

The rearrangement uses TRBV7-2 and TRBJ2-6; maybe TRBD2 (6 bases). CDR1 is SGHTA and CDR2 is FQGNSA in the germline V gene. The CDR3 has 18 residues. Trimming pared 5 bases from V and 2 bases from J, leaving 19 bases between. Written as DNA, the CDR3 is TGTGCCAGCAGCCTTAGAAAGGGGACGGGGGCTGGGGCCAACGTCCTGACTTTC. Residues: CASSLRKGTGAGANVLTF. The full variable domain, completed using reference TRBV7-2 and TRBJ2-6, is GAGVSQSPSNKVTEKGKDVELRCDPISGHTALYWYRQSLGQGLEFLIYFQGNSAPDKSGLPSDRFSAERTGGSVSTLTIQRTQQEDSAVYLCASSLRKGTGAGANVLTFGAGSRLTVL.

The V and J genes are TRBV6-1 and TRBJ2-1; D is possibly TRBD2 (6 bases). From germline, CDR1 is MNHNS and CDR2 SASEGT. The V end lost 2 bases, the J end lost 2 bases, and 10 bases lay between the germline ends. The CDR3 sequence is 15 residues long. CDR3 nucleotides: TGTGCCAGCAGTGAAACTAGGAGGGCCTACAATGAGCAGTTCTTC. This encodes CASSETRRAYNEQFF.

The chain is built from TRBV7-9 and TRBJ1-2; 9 bases are shared with TRBD1. This CDR3 contains 14 residues. Germline V CDR1 and CDR2: SEHNR, FQNEAQ (reference sequence). V trimming: 2 bases; J trimming: 4 bases; junction bases outside the gene matches: 2. The CDR3 loop reads CASSLPTGGYGYTF. In nucleotides, the CDR3 is TGTGCCAGCAGCTTACCGACAGGGGGCTATGGCTACACCTTC.

The V gene is TRBV11-2, the J gene TRBJ1-2, with a tentative D call TRBD1 (6 bases). The CDR3 contains 17 residues. Germline V gene data show CDR1 as SGHAT and CDR2 as FQNNGV. Trimming cost V 5 bases and J 0 bases, with 19 bases left between them. DNA for the CDR3: TGTGCCAGCAGCAAATCAGGGGTTTCCCGAGCTAACTATGGCTACACCTTC. Protein sequence: CASSKSGVSRANYGYTF.

The chain employs TRBV18 and TRBJ2-7, with 10 nucleotides matching TRBD2. The CDR3 extends over 15 amino acids. The trim removed 4 bases at V and 5 bases at J, leaving 8 bases unmatched. Germline-derived CDR1 and CDR2 are KGHSH and LQKENI. This chain's CDR3 is CASSLLAGDPHEQYF. CDR3 coding DNA: TGTGCCAGCTCACTTCTAGCGGGAGACCCCCACGAGCAGTACTTC.

This clone was observed a handful of times. J is TRBJ2-1 and V is TRBV11-2, with 10 positions matching TRBD2. Germline CDR1 is SGHAT and CDR2 is FQNNGV. J lost 4 bases, V lost 3 bases, and 6 bases had no gene match. This CDR3 is 16 amino acids long. As DNA, the CDR3 is TGTGCCAGCAGCTTCCAGCGGGGGGGCAAGTACAATGAGCAGTTCTTC. Protein product: CASSFQRGGKYNEQFF.